The subject of this entry is one T cell receptor beta chain. The CDR3 contains 15 residues. V lost 7 bases and J lost 0; bases outside the gene matches: 6. CDR1 is MDHEN and CDR2 is SYDVKM in the germline V gene. The method was immunoSEQ multiplex PCR; TCRdb's version includes in-frame clones alone and lacks a portion of them. The sample lists about 46,000 clones, around 90% seen once, with around 1.1% in the top ten. The data were taken from a study of T cell responses to AZD1222 COVID-19 vaccine. Sequences were derived from peripheral blood, sampled 28 days after the second AZD1222 dose. This receptor was taken from an adult who received the AZD1222 COVID-19 vaccine. The V call is TRBV28, the J call TRBJ1-3; TRBD1 aligns across 7 bases. As DNA, the CDR3 is TGTGCCAGCACCCGACAGGGACACTCTGGAAACACCATATATTTT. Translated: CASTRQGHSGNTIYF.